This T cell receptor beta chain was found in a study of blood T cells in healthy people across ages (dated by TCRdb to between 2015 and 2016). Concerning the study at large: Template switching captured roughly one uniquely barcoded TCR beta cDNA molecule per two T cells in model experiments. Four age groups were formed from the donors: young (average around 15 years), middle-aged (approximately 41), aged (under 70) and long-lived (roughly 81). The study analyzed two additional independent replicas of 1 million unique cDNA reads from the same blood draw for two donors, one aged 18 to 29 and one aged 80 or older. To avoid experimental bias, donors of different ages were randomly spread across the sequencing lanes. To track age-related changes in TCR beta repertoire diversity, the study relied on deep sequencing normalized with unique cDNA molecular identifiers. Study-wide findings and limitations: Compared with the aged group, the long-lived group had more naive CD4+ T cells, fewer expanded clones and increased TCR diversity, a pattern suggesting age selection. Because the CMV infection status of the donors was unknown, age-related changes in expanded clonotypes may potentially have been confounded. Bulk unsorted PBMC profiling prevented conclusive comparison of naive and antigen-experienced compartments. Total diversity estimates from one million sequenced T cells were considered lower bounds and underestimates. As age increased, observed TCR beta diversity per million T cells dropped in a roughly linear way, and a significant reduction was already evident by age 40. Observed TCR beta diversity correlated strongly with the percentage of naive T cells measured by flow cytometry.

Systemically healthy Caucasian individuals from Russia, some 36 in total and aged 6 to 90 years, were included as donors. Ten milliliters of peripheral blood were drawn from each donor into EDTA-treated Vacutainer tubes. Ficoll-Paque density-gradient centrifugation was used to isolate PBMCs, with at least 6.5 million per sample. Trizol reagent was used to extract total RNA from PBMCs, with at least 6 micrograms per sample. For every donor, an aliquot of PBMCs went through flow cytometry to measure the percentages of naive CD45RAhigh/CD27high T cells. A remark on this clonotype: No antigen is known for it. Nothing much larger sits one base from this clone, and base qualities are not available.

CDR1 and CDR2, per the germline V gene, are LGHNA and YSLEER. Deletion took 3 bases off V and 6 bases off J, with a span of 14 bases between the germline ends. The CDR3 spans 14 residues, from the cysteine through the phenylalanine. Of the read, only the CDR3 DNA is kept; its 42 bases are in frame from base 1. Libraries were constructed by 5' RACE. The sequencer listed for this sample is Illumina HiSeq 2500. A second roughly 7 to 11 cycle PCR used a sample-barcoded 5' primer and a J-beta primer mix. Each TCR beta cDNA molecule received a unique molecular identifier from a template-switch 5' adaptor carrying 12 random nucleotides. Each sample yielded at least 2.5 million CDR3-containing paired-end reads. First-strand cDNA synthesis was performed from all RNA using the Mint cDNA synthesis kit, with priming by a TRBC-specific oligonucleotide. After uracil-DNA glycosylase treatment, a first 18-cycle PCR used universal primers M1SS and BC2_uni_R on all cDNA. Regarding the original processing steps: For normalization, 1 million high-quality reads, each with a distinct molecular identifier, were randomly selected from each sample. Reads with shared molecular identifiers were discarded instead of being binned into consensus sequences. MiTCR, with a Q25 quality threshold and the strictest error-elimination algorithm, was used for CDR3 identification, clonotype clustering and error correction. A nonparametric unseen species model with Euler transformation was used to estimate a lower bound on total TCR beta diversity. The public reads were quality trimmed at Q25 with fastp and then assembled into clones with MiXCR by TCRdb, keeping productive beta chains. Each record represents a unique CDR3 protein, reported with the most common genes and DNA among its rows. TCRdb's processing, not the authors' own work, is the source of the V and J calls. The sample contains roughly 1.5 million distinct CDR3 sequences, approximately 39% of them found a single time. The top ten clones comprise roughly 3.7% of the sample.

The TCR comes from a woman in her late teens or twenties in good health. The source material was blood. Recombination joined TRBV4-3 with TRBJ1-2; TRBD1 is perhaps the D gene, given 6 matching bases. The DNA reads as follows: TGCGCCAGCAGCCAGGCTTGGGCAGGGGATGGCTACACCTTC. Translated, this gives CASSQAWAGDGYTF.